Below are 2 T cell receptor beta chains sequenced from a single sample in a study of T cells in narcolepsy. Assay: immunoSEQ multiplex PCR; the TCRdb copy retains only in-frame clones and omits some. The sample carries approximately 30,000 clones, about nine tenths recorded once. The specimen was CD45RA- memory CD4+ T cells from PBMCs. The receptors derive from a human donor with narcolepsy.

The chain uses TRBV2 and TRBJ2-7; D is possibly TRBD2 (6 bases). The CDR3 loop spans 14 amino acids. The V and J ends lost 1 base and 3 bases respectively, with 10 bases between them. Per the germline V gene, CDR1 is SNHLY and CDR2 is FYNNEI. The CDR3 spells CASSEGGAYYEQYF. CDR3 coding DNA: TGTGCCAGCAGTGAAGGCGGGGCCTACTACGAGCAGTACTTC.

This chain joins TRBV5-5 and TRBJ2-5, with no clear D. V was shortened by 1 base and J by 2 bases, with 18 bases between the two germline ends. Per germline, CDR1 SGHKS and CDR2 YYEKEE (reference sequence). This CDR3 has 17 amino acids. In DNA, the CDR3 is TGTGCCAGCAGCTTGTCCGGAGCCACAATACCTCAAGAGACCCAGTACTTC. It codes for CASSLSGATIPQETQYF.